The 2 T cell receptor beta chains given below trace back to one sample, sequenced in a study of blood T cell repertoires in COVID-19. This table comes from immunoSEQ multiplex PCR, and its TCRdb copy is limited to in-frame clones, with some not included. The sample has about 13,000 clones, roughly 80% seen once. Sequencing used peripheral blood. The source of these receptors is an elderly woman with acute or convalescent COVID-19.

This clone was observed a handful of times. The chain has TRBV27 and TRBJ2-7, with D perhaps matching TRBD1 (6 bases). Trimming pared 5 bases from V and 1 base from J, leaving 9 bases between. This CDR3 spans 13 amino acids. Germline loops: CDR1 MNHEY, CDR2 SMNVEV (reference sequence). The CDR3 DNA reads as TGTGCCAGCAGTCACGGACAGTCCTACGAGCAGTACTTC. This gives the protein CASSHGQSYEQYF.

This sequence joins TRBV29-1 and TRBJ2-7, with a tentative D call TRBD2 (5 bases). The V gene lost 0 bases and the J gene lost 6 bases, with 15 bases spanning the gap. CDR1 is SQVTM, CDR2 ANQGSEA, per germline. The CDR3 is 14 amino acids. This CDR3 is CSVEDSGVPGEQYF. CDR3 coding DNA: TGCAGCGTTGAAGATTCCGGGGTCCCCGGCGAGCAGTACTTC.